This TCR beta chain emerged from a study of quantifying T cell responses using KT2 cells. Turning to the study itself: Reverse transcription used primers in the TCR alpha and beta constant regions. Estimated efficiency of the T4 ligation step was above 8% under optimum conditions.

KT2, a clone with a known TCR, was spiked into unfractionated PBMC. Fixed numbers of PBMC received varying amounts of KT2 cells. This clonotype has more than one count but fewer than ten. An oligo carrying a UMI was ligated to the cDNA 3' end. First-round PCR used around 4 cycles and beta primers RC1.1 and RC1.2 covering TRBC1 and TRBC2. TCRdb fed the UMI-ligation and nested PCR reads into MiXCR, producing one record per CDR3 protein. Of roughly 38,000 distinct CDR3 sequences listed, approximately 17% were seen once; the top ten hold approximately 40%. This sequence was found in a human donor. What was sequenced was PBMCs spiked with cells of the T cell clone KT2.

This CDR3 is CASSETGGYNSPLHF. CDR3 DNA sequence: TGTGCCAGCAGTGAAACCGGGGGCTATAATTCACCCCTCCACTTT. The chain is built from TRBV6-6 and TRBJ1-6, with D perhaps matching TRBD1 (5 bases). The CDR3 has 15 residues. The germline gives CDR1 MNHNY, CDR2 SVGAGI (reference sequence). Trimming left V 5 bases short and J 3 bases short, with 11 bases between.